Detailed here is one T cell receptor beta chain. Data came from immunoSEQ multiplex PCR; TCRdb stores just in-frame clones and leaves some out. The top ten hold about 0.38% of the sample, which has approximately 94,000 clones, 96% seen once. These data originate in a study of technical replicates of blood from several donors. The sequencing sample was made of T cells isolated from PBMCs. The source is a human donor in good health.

As DNA, the CDR3 is TGTGCCAGCTCACCCGGGGGGAACACTGAAGCTTTCTTT. It codes for CASSPGGNTEAFF. The rearrangement joins TRBV18 to TRBJ1-1; D perhaps matches TRBD1 (5 bases). Germline CDR1 and CDR2: KGHSH and LQKENI. With 3 bases removed from V and 1 base from J, the gap between germline ends came to 6 bases. This CDR3 is 13 amino acids long.